This T cell receptor beta chain was sequenced in a study of shared clonotypes between healthy human individuals. Study results and caveats: Clonotype sharing among the donors was expected to vary with sequencing depth.

The CDR3 is made up of 9 amino acids. CDR1 SGHNT and CDR2 YENEEA come from the germline V gene. The ends were cut back, 5 bases at V and 12 bases at J, with 8 bases in the middle. Regarding this clone: The target antigen is unknown.

Clones were sequenced by immunoSEQ multiplex PCR, and TCRdb holds only the in-frame ones, with some missing. The sample yields approximately 1.9 million clones, about 94% seen once. It was CD45RO-negative cells, positively selected for CCR7, that made up naive CD8 cells, with terminally differentiated effector memory CD45RA+ cells excluded. Those who donated, Caucasian adults without exception, all lived in Nashville, Tennessee. The TCR was taken from a man younger than 30 in good health. Some clones in this sample may be carry-over from other donors' samples. The rearrangement joins TRBV11-3 to TRBJ2-7, with a weak D call TRBD2 (5 bases). Sequencing was done on a sample of naive CD8+ T cells from PBMCs. The CDR3 is CASSPSGYF. For the CDR3, the DNA is TGTGCCAGCAGCCCGAGCGGGTACTTC.